Listed below are T cell receptor beta chains from one sample, sequenced in a study of T-cell memory formation after mild COVID-19. TCRdb itself ran the 5' RACE reads through MiXCR, one entry per CDR3 protein. The sample has around 450,000 distinct CDR3 sequences, 20% to 25% seen once. The sequenced sample consisted of PBMCs or a T cell subset sorted from them (not recorded which). These receptors all come from an adult woman who had mild COVID-19 (a few samples of this study predate the infection). Cell type and time point are not known. CDR3s include the opening cysteine and the closing phenylalanine or tryptophan. Fields, in order: CDR3 DNA, CDR3 protein, D gene, V gene, clone size, CDR3 length, J gene. The D gene is left open where the match is weak. Clone sizes are given selectively: once, few, many, or a class where the clone is expanded.

cdr3_nt: TGCGCCAGCAGCTGGCCCGGGAGTTCCTACAATGAGCAGTTCTTC
cdr3_aa: CASSWPGSSYNEQFF
d_call: -
v_call: TRBV5-1
clone_size: few
cdr3_length: 15
j_call: TRBJ2-1

cdr3_nt: TGTGCCAGCAGCTTAGATAGCGGGGGCTCAAAGTTCTTC
cdr3_aa: CASSLDSGGSKFF
d_call: TRBD2
v_call: TRBV7-2
clone_size: -
cdr3_length: 13
j_call: TRBJ2-1

cdr3_nt: TGTGCCAGCGGCCTTTCGGGACAGACGAACACTGAAGCTTTCTTT
cdr3_aa: CASGLSGQTNTEAFF
d_call: TRBD1
v_call: TRBV12-3/TRBV12-4
clone_size: -
cdr3_length: 15
j_call: TRBJ1-1

cdr3_nt: TGTGCCAGCAGCTTAGGACTCCCGGGCAACTATAATTCACCCCTCCACTTT
cdr3_aa: CASSLGLPGNYNSPLHF
d_call: -
v_call: TRBV7-2
clone_size: few
cdr3_length: 17
j_call: TRBJ1-6

cdr3_nt: TGTGCCAGCAGCTCAAAGACTAGCGGGAGAGAAAATACGCAGTATTTT
cdr3_aa: CASSSKTSGRENTQYF
d_call: TRBD2
v_call: TRBV5-4
clone_size: -
cdr3_length: 16
j_call: TRBJ2-3

cdr3_nt: TGCAGTGCTAGACCCGGGACAGGGGAGGGCTATGGCTACACCTTC
cdr3_aa: CSARPGTGEGYGYTF
d_call: TRBD1
v_call: TRBV20-1
clone_size: -
cdr3_length: 15
j_call: TRBJ1-2

cdr3_nt: TGTGCCAGCAGATGGGGGGGGAGCTCCTACGAGCAGTACTTC
cdr3_aa: CASRWGGSSYEQYF
d_call: TRBD2
v_call: TRBV6-2/TRBV6-3
clone_size: few
cdr3_length: 14
j_call: TRBJ2-7

cdr3_nt: TGTGCCAGCGGCCCGGGACAGGGTTTCCACGAGCAGTACTTC
cdr3_aa: CASGPGQGFHEQYF
d_call: TRBD1
v_call: TRBV6-5
clone_size: -
cdr3_length: 14
j_call: TRBJ2-7

cdr3_nt: TGTGCCAGCAGCTCGCGGGCCGGCACCTACGAGCAGTACTTC
cdr3_aa: CASSSRAGTYEQYF
d_call: -
v_call: TRBV5-4
clone_size: -
cdr3_length: 14
j_call: TRBJ2-7

cdr3_nt: TGTGCCAGCAGCTTAGGGGGGACAGCAAACTATGGCTACACCTTC
cdr3_aa: CASSLGGTANYGYTF
d_call: TRBD1
v_call: TRBV7-9
clone_size: -
cdr3_length: 15
j_call: TRBJ1-2

cdr3_nt: TGTGCCTGGACCATCGCCGGGCCCCAGCATTTT
cdr3_aa: CAWTIAGPQHF
d_call: -
v_call: TRBV30
clone_size: -
cdr3_length: 11
j_call: TRBJ1-5

cdr3_nt: TGTGCCAGCAGCCAAGAATTCAGGACAGGGCATTCACCCCTCCACTTT
cdr3_aa: CASSQEFRTGHSPLHF
d_call: TRBD1
v_call: TRBV4-2
clone_size: -
cdr3_length: 16
j_call: TRBJ1-6

cdr3_nt: TGTGCCAGCAGCCCCGGACTGGGCAGAGATGAGCAGTTCTTC
cdr3_aa: CASSPGLGRDEQFF
d_call: -
v_call: TRBV11-2
clone_size: -
cdr3_length: 14
j_call: TRBJ2-1

cdr3_nt: TGTGCCAGCAGGGAGACAGGGGATGATGGCTACACCTTC
cdr3_aa: CASRETGDDGYTF
d_call: TRBD1
v_call: TRBV2
clone_size: -
cdr3_length: 13
j_call: TRBJ1-2

cdr3_nt: TGTGCCAGCAGCTTAGAGGGGGTTTCGAATTCACCCCTCCACTTT
cdr3_aa: CASSLEGVSNSPLHF
d_call: -
v_call: TRBV7-9
clone_size: few
cdr3_length: 15
j_call: TRBJ1-6

cdr3_nt: TGTGCCAGCAGCCTGCCGGGGACTAGCGGCTACGAGCAGTACTTC
cdr3_aa: CASSLPGTSGYEQYF
d_call: TRBD2
v_call: TRBV7-9
clone_size: few
cdr3_length: 15
j_call: TRBJ2-7

cdr3_nt: TGTGCCAGCAGCTTAGCGGGACCGCGCGGGGAGCTGTTTTTT
cdr3_aa: CASSLAGPRGELFF
d_call: -
v_call: TRBV7-2
clone_size: few
cdr3_length: 14
j_call: TRBJ2-2

cdr3_nt: TGTGCCAGCAGATATGTTACAGGCTCTGGGGCCAACGTCCTGACTTTC
cdr3_aa: CASRYVTGSGANVLTF
d_call: -
v_call: TRBV6-6
clone_size: once
cdr3_length: 16
j_call: TRBJ2-6

cdr3_nt: TGTGCCACCAGTTGGGCGGACTCAGGAGGGGAGCAGTACTTC
cdr3_aa: CATSWADSGGEQYF
d_call: -
v_call: TRBV24-1
clone_size: -
cdr3_length: 14
j_call: TRBJ2-7

cdr3_nt: TGCGCCACTTCGACTAGCGGGCACCAAGAGACCCAGTACTTC
cdr3_aa: CATSTSGHQETQYF
d_call: TRBD2
v_call: TRBV5-1
clone_size: -
cdr3_length: 14
j_call: TRBJ2-5

cdr3_nt: TGTGCCTGGAGTACACCGGGACAGATCAACAATCAGCCCCAGCATTTT
cdr3_aa: CAWSTPGQINNQPQHF
d_call: TRBD1
v_call: TRBV30
clone_size: -
cdr3_length: 16
j_call: TRBJ1-5

cdr3_nt: TGTGCCACCGGAGGGTTGGGACAAGAGACCCAGTACTTC
cdr3_aa: CATGGLGQETQYF
d_call: -
v_call: TRBV24-1
clone_size: -
cdr3_length: 13
j_call: TRBJ2-5

cdr3_nt: TGTGCCAGCAGTTACTCAGCCCGACAGATCAGGCTGATCACTGAAGCTTTCTTT
cdr3_aa: CASSYSARQIRLITEAFF
d_call: -
v_call: TRBV6-5
clone_size: -
cdr3_length: 18
j_call: TRBJ1-1

cdr3_nt: TGCGCCAGCAGCTTGGGTGGGGCGCTACGGTCGGATTCACCCCTCCACTTT
cdr3_aa: CASSLGGALRSDSPLHF
d_call: -
v_call: TRBV5-1
clone_size: few
cdr3_length: 17
j_call: TRBJ1-6

cdr3_nt: TGTGCCACCGGACTAGCGGGTACTGGTGAGCAGTTCTTC
cdr3_aa: CATGLAGTGEQFF
d_call: TRBD2
v_call: TRBV24-1
clone_size: -
cdr3_length: 13
j_call: TRBJ2-1

cdr3_nt: TGCGCCAGCAGCGCGGGGACGGGGAGCTCCTACGAGCAGTACTTC
cdr3_aa: CASSAGTGSSYEQYF
d_call: -
v_call: TRBV5-1
clone_size: many
cdr3_length: 15
j_call: TRBJ2-7

cdr3_nt: TGCGCCAGCAGCTTGGAGGCTAGAGTTAATGAGCAGTTCTTC
cdr3_aa: CASSLEARVNEQFF
d_call: -
v_call: TRBV5-1
clone_size: few
cdr3_length: 14
j_call: TRBJ2-1

cdr3_nt: TGTGCCATCAGTGAGTCGGTAGGACGAGGTAACACTGAAGCTTTCTTT
cdr3_aa: CAISESVGRGNTEAFF
d_call: -
v_call: TRBV10-3
clone_size: many
cdr3_length: 16
j_call: TRBJ1-1

cdr3_nt: TGTGCCAGCAGCTTAGCCATGGGACACCCAGTAGGAGCTTTCTTT
cdr3_aa: CASSLAMGHPVGAFF
d_call: -
v_call: TRBV7-9
clone_size: few
cdr3_length: 15
j_call: TRBJ1-1

cdr3_nt: TGTGCCAGCAGCGCCCGACTAGCGGGGGGCACAGATACGCAGTATTTT
cdr3_aa: CASSARLAGGTDTQYF
d_call: TRBD2
v_call: TRBV7-6
clone_size: few
cdr3_length: 16
j_call: TRBJ2-3

cdr3_nt: TGTGCCACCTTGGACAGTTCCAATGAGCAGTTCTTC
cdr3_aa: CATLDSSNEQFF
d_call: -
v_call: TRBV7-8
clone_size: few
cdr3_length: 12
j_call: TRBJ2-1

cdr3_nt: TGCAGCGTTGTGCTCCTAGCGGGAAGCTACAATGAGCAGTTCTTC
cdr3_aa: CSVVLLAGSYNEQFF
d_call: TRBD2
v_call: TRBV29-1
clone_size: few
cdr3_length: 15
j_call: TRBJ2-1

cdr3_nt: TGTGCCAGCAGCCCCGTGGGGGATCGAAGCAATCAGCCCCAGCATTTT
cdr3_aa: CASSPVGDRSNQPQHF
d_call: -
v_call: TRBV7-2
clone_size: -
cdr3_length: 16
j_call: TRBJ1-5

cdr3_nt: TGTGCCAGCAGTTACTCGCTAGGGGAGACCCAGTACTTC
cdr3_aa: CASSYSLGETQYF
d_call: -
v_call: TRBV6-5
clone_size: few
cdr3_length: 13
j_call: TRBJ2-5

cdr3_nt: TGTGCCAGCAGTTCGAATACCGGGGGTTGGCACACTGAAGCTTTCTTT
cdr3_aa: CASSSNTGGWHTEAFF
d_call: -
v_call: TRBV27
clone_size: few
cdr3_length: 16
j_call: TRBJ1-1

cdr3_nt: TGTGCCAGCACCGGGGTGGGGCCAGATACGCAGTATTTT
cdr3_aa: CASTGVGPDTQYF
d_call: -
v_call: TRBV9
clone_size: few
cdr3_length: 13
j_call: TRBJ2-3

cdr3_nt: TGTGCCAGCAGCTTAGACGGGAATAGGGAGCAGTACTTC
cdr3_aa: CASSLDGNREQYF
d_call: -
v_call: TRBV7-2
clone_size: many
cdr3_length: 13
j_call: TRBJ2-7

cdr3_nt: TGCGCCAGCAGCTCTGGACTAGCGGGGCCGTCGAAGGATGAGCAGTTCTTC
cdr3_aa: CASSSGLAGPSKDEQFF
d_call: TRBD2
v_call: TRBV5-1
clone_size: -
cdr3_length: 17
j_call: TRBJ2-1

cdr3_nt: TGTGCCAGCAGTGAAAAGGAGAGCTCCTACAATGAGCAGTTCTTC
cdr3_aa: CASSEKESSYNEQFF
d_call: -
v_call: TRBV25-1
clone_size: few
cdr3_length: 15
j_call: TRBJ2-1

cdr3_nt: TGTGCCAGTGCTCAGGGTGAATGGGGTGAAGCTTTCTTT
cdr3_aa: CASAQGEWGEAFF
d_call: -
v_call: TRBV19
clone_size: few
cdr3_length: 13
j_call: TRBJ1-1

cdr3_nt: TGTGCCAGCAGCCCCGCTTTCGCGCAGGAGGGATCAGATGAGACCCAGTACTTC
cdr3_aa: CASSPAFAQEGSDETQYF
d_call: -
v_call: TRBV7-2
clone_size: -
cdr3_length: 18
j_call: TRBJ2-5